Listed below are T cell receptor beta chains from one sample, sequenced in a study of beta chain features in type 1 diabetes. Sequenced by immunoSEQ multiplex PCR; TCRdb stores in-frame clones only, minus some. The sample holds over 20,000 clones, 49% seen once. Material: stem cell memory CD4+ T cells from blood. The receptors here all came from a young man with type 1 diabetes. The CDR3 runs from the conserved cysteine through the conserved F or W. D genes are given only for firm matches. Rows give clone size only sometimes, using once, few, many, or a class for an expanded clone.

clone size | J gene | V gene | D gene | CDR3 DNA | CDR3 protein
- | TRBJ2-2 | TRBV10-3 | - | TGTGCCATCAGTGACGGGGTTGGCCCCGGGGAGCTGTTTTTT | CAISDGVGPGELFF
few | TRBJ2-1 | TRBV7-2 | TRBD2 | TGTGCCAGCAGCCCAGGGACTAGCGGGAGGTCCTACAATGAGCAGTTCTTC | CASSPGTSGRSYNEQFF
few | TRBJ2-1 | TRBV10-3 | TRBD1 | TGTGCCATCAGTGAGTCACGACAGGGGGGATACAATGAGCAGTTCTTC | CAISESRQGGYNEQFF
- | TRBJ2-3 | TRBV7-9 | TRBD2 | TGTGCCAGCAGCTTAGGGACTAGCGGAAGCACAGATACGCAGTATTTT | CASSLGTSGSTDTQYF
- | TRBJ2-7 | TRBV18 | - | TGTGCCAGCTCACCACCCTCCACAGGGTACGAGCAGTACTTC | CASSPPSTGYEQYF
- | TRBJ2-2 | TRBV6-5 | TRBD1 | TGTGCCAGCAGGCCCGGCAACAGGGGTACCGGGGAGCTGTTTTTT | CASRPGNRGTGELFF
- | TRBJ1-6 | TRBV11-3 | - | TGTGCCAGCAGCCCAAATAATTCACCCCTCCACTTT | CASSPNNSPLHF
few | TRBJ2-6 | TRBV18 | - | TGTGCCAGCTCACCAGCGGGGTTCGGGGCCAACGTCCTGACTTTC | CASSPAGFGANVLTF
- | TRBJ1-1 | TRBV6-5 | - | TGTGCCAGCTACTCCGGGGTACGGAACACTGAGGCTTTCTTT | CASYSGVRNTEAFF
- | TRBJ2-3 | TRBV7-9 | TRBD2 | TGTGCCAGCAGCTTAGCAGCGGGGCGGTGGGATACGCAGTATTTT | CASSLAAGRWDTQYF
- | TRBJ2-3 | TRBV13 | TRBD2 | TGTGCCAGCAGCTTAGAGGCTAGCGGGCCTAGAGATACGCAGTATTTT | CASSLEASGPRDTQYF
- | TRBJ2-6 | TRBV29-1 | - | TGCAGCGCTCCCTCTGGGGCCAACGTCCTGACTTTC | CSAPSGANVLTF
few | TRBJ1-3 | TRBV19 | TRBD1 | TGTGCCAGTAGTGTGACAGGGGTCCACTCTGGAAACACCATATATTTT | CASSVTGVHSGNTIYF
few | TRBJ2-2 | TRBV29-1 | TRBD1 | TGCAGCGTTGGCGGACAGGGAAACACCGGGGAGCTGTTTTTT | CSVGGQGNTGELFF
- | TRBJ1-6 | TRBV6-5 | - | TGTGCCAGCACCCCCGGGGTCCTGAATTCACCCCTCCACTTT | CASTPGVLNSPLHF
- | TRBJ1-1 | TRBV27 | - | TGTGCCAGCAGTTTGTCGGGGGGGCGTGAGGCTTTCTTT | CASSLSGGREAFF
- | TRBJ2-2 | TRBV19 | - | TGTGCCAGGGCCGGGGACAGGGGTTATAGCGGGAGCTGGGTCGGGGAGCTGTTTTTT | CARAGDRGYSGSWVGELFF
- | TRBJ1-1 | TRBV6-6 | - | TGTGCCAGCAGTTACGACAGACCGAACACTGAAGCTTTCTTT | CASSYDRPNTEAFF
few | TRBJ2-3 | TRBV5-6 | TRBD2 | TGTGCCAGCAGCTGGGGGACTAGCGGGGGCACAGATACGCAGTATTTT | CASSWGTSGGTDTQYF
few | TRBJ2-3 | TRBV6-5 | TRBD1 | TGTGCCAGCAACGGCCGGGACAGCTTAAGAGATACGCAGTATTTT | CASNGRDSLRDTQYF
- | TRBJ1-1 | TRBV27 | - | TGTGCCAGCAGTCTCCAGTTGAACACTGAAGCTTTCTTT | CASSLQLNTEAFF
- | TRBJ2-1 | TRBV5-1 | TRBD1 | TGCGCCAGCAGCCCCGGACAGGGGGCGGACAATGAGCAGTTCTTC | CASSPGQGADNEQFF
- | TRBJ2-3 | TRBV29-1 | TRBD1 | TGCAGCGTTTCTCTTACAACGCCCCGACAGGGTAAAACAGATACGCAGTATTTT | CSVSLTTPRQGKTDTQYF
few | TRBJ2-7 | TRBV7-9 | TRBD2 | TGTGCAGTCGAGCGGGAGTTTACCTACGAGCAGTACTTC | CAVEREFTYEQYF
few | TRBJ2-3 | TRBV4-1 | - | TGCGCCAGCAGCCAAGGGACTAGCACAGATACGCAGTATTTT | CASSQGTSTDTQYF
once | TRBJ1-1 | TRBV28 | TRBD1 | TGTGCCAGCAGTTTCCCTTACAGGGGCAAAGCTTTCTTT | CASSFPYRGKAFF
few | TRBJ2-1 | TRBV5-1 | TRBD2 | TGCGCCAGCAGCTCGCCGCCCCTAGCGGGAGTTCTAAATGAGCAGTTCTTC | CASSSPPLAGVLNEQFF
few | TRBJ1-1 | TRBV7-8 | - | TGTGCCAGCAGTCACAGGGCCACTGAAGCTTTCTTT | CASSHRATEAFF
few | TRBJ2-1 | TRBV1 | - | TGCACCAGCAGGGAGGGAAAGGTAATAGCATCCGGGAGTTACAATGAGCAGTTCTTC | CTSREGKVIASGSYNEQFF
- | TRBJ2-7 | TRBV6-4 | - | TGTGCCAGAGGGGCTAACTACGAGCAGTACTTC | CARGANYEQYF
few | TRBJ2-3 | TRBV29-1 | - | TGCAGCGTTATTCGGGGGGCCACGGGGGATACGCAGTATTTT | CSVIRGATGDTQYF
- | TRBJ2-7 | TRBV18 | TRBD1 | TGTGCCAGCTCCCAGGGGGCACCTAACTACGAGCAGTACTTC | CASSQGAPNYEQYF
few | TRBJ2-2 | TRBV29-1 | - | TGCAGCGCCGCGACAGCCTTGAACACCGGGGAGCTGTTTTTT | CSAATALNTGELFF
- | TRBJ2-5 | TRBV5-1 | - | TGCGCCAGCAGCTCCGGACTACCCCAAGAGACCCAGTACTTC | CASSSGLPQETQYF
- | TRBJ2-1 | TRBV7-6 | TRBD2 | TGTGCCAGCAGCTTCCTCGGTAGCGGGGGGTCCTACAATGAGCAGTTCTTC | CASSFLGSGGSYNEQFF
few | TRBJ2-1 | TRBV2 | TRBD1 | TGTGCCAGCACTCTCCGGGACAGGGGGCGCGTTGAGCAGTTCTTC | CASTLRDRGRVEQFF
- | TRBJ1-2 | TRBV6-6 | - | TGTGCCAGCACCCCGGGGGACCGCTATGGCTACACCTTC | CASTPGDRYGYTF
- | TRBJ2-7 | TRBV18 | TRBD2 | TGTGCCAGCTCCCCCCCAGGGAAGCGGGGTTACGAGCAGTACTTC | CASSPPGKRGYEQYF
- | TRBJ2-7 | TRBV27 | - | TGTGCCAGCAGCACGGACAGATTCTACGAGCAGTACTTC | CASSTDRFYEQYF
- | TRBJ2-7 | TRBV21-1 | - | TGTGCCAGCAGCAAACCCGCGAATCAGGGGAGGGGCGAGCAGTACTTC | CASSKPANQGRGEQYF
- | TRBJ1-2 | TRBV27 | TRBD1 | TGTGCCAGCAGTTTACAGGGGGCGAGGGGCTACACCTTC | CASSLQGARGYTF
- | TRBJ2-4 | TRBV7-2 | TRBD1 | TGTGCCAGCAGCTTCGGGACAGGGGAAGCCAAAAACATTCAGTACTTC | CASSFGTGEAKNIQYF
- | TRBJ2-5 | TRBV4-2 | TRBD2 | TGTGCCAGCAGCCAAGATGTGGCTAGCGGGCTAGGGTACCAAGAGACCCAGTACTTC | CASSQDVASGLGYQETQYF
- | TRBJ2-7 | TRBV18 | TRBD1 | TGTGCCAGCCGGGACAGTCCCTACGAGCAGTACTTC | CASRDSPYEQYF
- | TRBJ2-1 | TRBV7-2 | - | TGTGCCAGCAGCCCCCCAGGGGAGCAGTTCTTC | CASSPPGEQFF
few | TRBJ2-7 | TRBV19 | TRBD1 | TGTGCCAGTAGTACGGGACAGGGGTACGAGCAGTACTTC | CASSTGQGYEQYF
- | TRBJ2-7 | TRBV19 | TRBD1 | TGTGCCAGTAGTACGGACAGGCCCGGGGAGCAGTACTTC | CASSTDRPGEQYF
- | TRBJ2-7 | TRBV5-4 | TRBD2 | TGTGCCAGCAGCCCACTAGCGGGAGGGAGGGGCGAGCAGTACTTC | CASSPLAGGRGEQYF
- | TRBJ2-5 | TRBV2 | TRBD2 | TGTGCCAGCCAGATTGGGCGGGGGGGCGGCGAGACCCAGTACTTC | CASQIGRGGGETQYF
- | TRBJ2-5 | TRBV29-1 | TRBD1 | TGCAGCGTTGAAAAGGGGCAGGGGGTCCAACGGGTAGGAGAGACCCAGTACTTC | CSVEKGQGVQRVGETQYF
- | TRBJ2-2 | TRBV7-2 | - | TGTGCCAGCAGCTTAAAGGTCTTCAGGGGTAACACCGGGGAGCTGTTTTTT | CASSLKVFRGNTGELFF
- | TRBJ1-2 | TRBV7-6 | TRBD1 | TGTGCCAGCAGCTTAGGGAGGGGGCAGAATGGCTACACCTTC | CASSLGRGQNGYTF
once | TRBJ1-2 | TRBV6-5 | - | TGTGCCAGCAGTTCCAACAACTACCCAAACTATGGCTACACCTTC | CASSSNNYPNYGYTF